Listed below are T cell receptor beta chains from one sample, sequenced in a study of shared clonotypes between healthy human individuals. This table comes from immunoSEQ multiplex PCR, and its TCRdb copy is limited to in-frame clones, with some not included. The sample yields over 400,000 clones, more than 95% seen once. The sequencing input was naive CD4+ T cells sorted from blood. The receptors shown here come from a woman in her thirties in good health. The CDR3 runs from the conserved cysteine through the conserved F or W. The order of the fields is J gene, V gene, clone size, D gene, CDR3 protein, CDR3 DNA. The D gene is left open where the match is weak. Only part of the rows carry a size: once, few, many, or a class if the clone is expanded.

>TRBJ2-7|TRBV7-9|.|TRBD2
CASSLTAGEVEQYF
TGTGCCAGCAGCTTAACAGCGGGAGAGGTCGAGCAGTACTTC
>TRBJ2-3|TRBV6-5|.|.
CASSYGGRITDTQYF
TGTGCCAGCAGTTACGGAGGGAGAATCACAGATACGCAGTATTTT
>TRBJ2-2|TRBV5-1|once|.
CASIGTKNTGELFF
TGCGCCAGCATAGGGACAAAGAACACCGGGGAGCTGTTTTTT
>TRBJ2-5|TRBV6-5|once|TRBD2
CASGGGETQYF
TGTGCCAGCGGCGGGGGAGAGACCCAGTACTTC
>TRBJ2-7|TRBV13|.|TRBD1
CASSSRDRERVTYEQYF
TGTGCCAGCAGCTCCCGGGACAGGGAAAGGGTAACCTACGAGCAGTACTTC
>TRBJ2-2|TRBV19|.|.
CASNAPGRASTGELFF
TGTGCCAGTAATGCCCCTGGGCGGGCCTCCACCGGGGAGCTGTTTTTT
>TRBJ1-1|TRBV7-2|once|TRBD1
CASSLRGGRNTEAFF
TGTGCCAGCAGCTTGAGAGGGGGCAGGAACACTGAAGCTTTCTTT
>TRBJ2-2|TRBV6-5|.|.
CASSYRQQTGELFF
TGTGCCAGCAGTTATCGACAGCAGACCGGGGAGCTGTTTTTT
>TRBJ2-7|TRBV18|.|.
CASSPRASGASYEQYF
TGTGCCAGCTCACCACGGGCCTCAGGGGCGTCATACGAGCAGTACTTC
>TRBJ2-1|TRBV5-1|.|.
CASSQGGNEQFF
TGCGCCAGCAGCCAAGGGGGGAATGAGCAGTTCTTC
>TRBJ2-1|TRBV7-9|once|TRBD2
CASSLVFGGRNNEQFF
TGTGCCAGCAGCTTAGTATTCGGCGGGAGAAACAATGAGCAGTTCTTC
>TRBJ1-1|TRBV28|.|.
CASSSGSNTEAFF
TGTGCCAGCAGTTCAGGGTCGAACACTGAAGCTTTCTTT
>TRBJ2-1|TRBV5-1|.|.
CASSLGGSDRQQFF
TGCGCCAGCAGCTTGGGGGGGAGCGACAGGCAGCAGTTCTTC
>TRBJ2-3|TRBV5-4|.|TRBD2
CASSLRSSGSTDTQYF
TGTGCCAGCAGCTTGCGCTCTAGCGGGAGCACAGATACGCAGTATTTT
>TRBJ2-3|TRBV28|.|TRBD2
CASSAHGSGRALDTQYF
TGTGCCAGCAGTGCCCACGGTAGCGGGAGGGCCTTAGATACGCAGTATTTT
>TRBJ2-2|TRBV7-6|.|TRBD2
CASRPWTSGKGGELFF
TGTGCCAGCAGACCCTGGACTAGCGGGAAAGGCGGGGAGCTGTTTTTT
>TRBJ2-7|TRBV9|.|TRBD1
CASSVGDRDTYEQYF
TGTGCCAGCAGCGTAGGGGACAGGGATACCTACGAGCAGTACTTC
>TRBJ2-7|TRBV5-1|.|.
CASSLGQKGEQYF
TGCGCCAGCAGCTTGGGTCAGAAGGGCGAGCAGTACTTC
>TRBJ2-1|TRBV6-1|.|TRBD2
CASSEAAGTSGYNEQFF
TGTGCCAGCAGTGAAGCGGCCGGGACTAGCGGATACAATGAGCAGTTCTTC
>TRBJ1-4|TRBV2|few|TRBD1
CASSARTGGEKLFF
TGTGCCAGCAGTGCCCGAACAGGGGGAGAAAAACTGTTTTTT
>TRBJ2-7|TRBV11-2|.|.
CASSLGPPDEQYF
TGTGCCAGCAGCTTGGGCCCCCCCGACGAGCAGTACTTC
>TRBJ1-2|TRBV19|.|.
CASKKGDGYTF
TGTGCCAGCAAGAAAGGGGATGGCTACACCTTC
>TRBJ2-1|TRBV27|.|TRBD2
CASSLRGGLASNEQFF
TGTGCCAGCAGTTTACGGGGGGGACTAGCGAGCAATGAGCAGTTCTTC
>TRBJ2-3|TRBV6-4|.|.
CASSSEGFGTGDTQYF
TGTGCCAGCAGTTCCGAGGGGTTTGGGACCGGAGATACGCAGTATTTT
>TRBJ2-3|TRBV5-4|.|TRBD2
CASSQGLAGAGDTQYF
TGTGCCAGCAGCCAGGGACTAGCGGGAGCTGGAGATACGCAGTATTTT
>TRBJ2-7|TRBV10-2|.|.
CASSEIGGPLNYEQYF
TGCGCCAGCAGTGAGATTGGGGGCCCCTTGAACTACGAGCAGTACTTC
>TRBJ1-1|TRBV18|once|TRBD1
CASSPGQGNTEAFF
TGTGCCAGCTCACCGGGACAGGGCAACACTGAAGCTTTCTTT
>TRBJ1-1|TRBV18|.|.
CASSPIAARAIEAFF
TGTGCCAGCTCACCAATAGCAGCCAGGGCCATTGAAGCTTTCTTT
>TRBJ1-4|TRBV19|once|.
CASSIAGITNEKLFF
TGTGCCAGTAGTATTGCAGGAATAACTAATGAAAAACTGTTTTTT